A selection of T cell receptor beta chains follows, all from one sample in a study of response to subunit inactivated influenza vaccine. TCRdb reprocessed the RT-PCR reads with MiXCR, giving one entry per CDR3 protein. The sample records some 600,000 distinct CDR3 sequences, 14% being singletons. The sample consisted of PBMCs from blood, taken around 14 days before vaccination. The source is a middle-aged man who received an inactivated influenza vaccine. CDR3s include the opening cysteine and the closing phenylalanine or tryptophan. The order of the fields is CDR3 DNA, CDR3 protein, V gene, D gene, J gene, clone size. The D gene is left open where the match is weak. A row's size may be missing; if present it is once, few, many or a size class.

CDR3nt: TGTGCCAGCAGTATAAGACAGGGGTTAGGTTCGGCCCCCTCGACACGGAGACAAGAGACCCAGTACTTC
CDR3aa: CASSIRQGLGSAPSTRRQETQYF
v_gene: TRBV12-3/TRBV12-4
d_gene: TRBD1
j_gene: TRBJ2-5
abundance: .

CDR3nt: TGCAGCACGGGACTAGCGGGTAACAATGAGCAGTTCTTC
CDR3aa: CSTGLAGNNEQFF
v_gene: TRBV29-1
d_gene: TRBD2
j_gene: TRBJ2-1
abundance: few

CDR3nt: TGTGCCACGGGACTCCGCTCCTACGAGCAGTACTTC
CDR3aa: CATGLRSYEQYF
v_gene: TRBV6-2/TRBV6-3
d_gene: .
j_gene: TRBJ2-7
abundance: few

CDR3nt: TGCAGTGCTATCCCTCGGGAGGGCCTTAGCACCGGGGAGCTGTTTTTT
CDR3aa: CSAIPREGLSTGELFF
v_gene: TRBV20-1
d_gene: TRBD2
j_gene: TRBJ2-2
abundance: few

CDR3nt: TGTGCCAGCTCACCAAGTATGGGACCCCTCTACGAGCAGTACTTC
CDR3aa: CASSPSMGPLYEQYF
v_gene: TRBV18
d_gene: .
j_gene: TRBJ2-7
abundance: few

CDR3nt: TGTGCCAGCAGTCTAGGCAAGGATTCACCCCTCCACTTT
CDR3aa: CASSLGKDSPLHF
v_gene: TRBV12-3/TRBV12-4
d_gene: .
j_gene: TRBJ1-6
abundance: few

CDR3nt: TGCAGTGCTTTCGACAGAAACACTGAAGCTTTCTTT
CDR3aa: CSAFDRNTEAFF
v_gene: TRBV20-1
d_gene: .
j_gene: TRBJ1-1
abundance: many

CDR3nt: TGTGCCAGCAGCTTAGACTTGGGACAGCGCAATGAGCAGTTCTTC
CDR3aa: CASSLDLGQRNEQFF
v_gene: TRBV7-9
d_gene: TRBD1
j_gene: TRBJ2-1
abundance: .

CDR3nt: TGTGCCAGCAGTTTATGGTCAGGGATGAACACTGAAGCTTTCTTT
CDR3aa: CASSLWSGMNTEAFF
v_gene: TRBV27
d_gene: .
j_gene: TRBJ1-1
abundance: few

CDR3nt: TGTGCCACCAGCAGAACCGGGACTAGCGTCACCGGGGAGCTGTTTTTT
CDR3aa: CATSRTGTSVTGELFF
v_gene: TRBV15
d_gene: TRBD2
j_gene: TRBJ2-2
abundance: few

CDR3nt: TGTGCCAGCAGTTTAGGCGGGGGGGCGGAAGATACGCAGTATTTT
CDR3aa: CASSLGGGAEDTQYF
v_gene: TRBV12-3/TRBV12-4
d_gene: TRBD2
j_gene: TRBJ2-3
abundance: .

CDR3nt: TGCAGCGTTGAAGCCCGGCTAGCCAAAAACATTCAGTACTTC
CDR3aa: CSVEARLAKNIQYF
v_gene: TRBV29-1
d_gene: .
j_gene: TRBJ2-4
abundance: few

CDR3nt: TGTGCCACCCACAGACAGGGAGACACCGGGGAGCTGTTTTTT
CDR3aa: CATHRQGDTGELFF
v_gene: TRBV6-2/TRBV6-3
d_gene: TRBD1
j_gene: TRBJ2-2
abundance: few

CDR3nt: TGTGCCAGCAGTTACGGACAGGGCTACTACCCTAACTACGAGCAGTACTTC
CDR3aa: CASSYGQGYYPNYEQYF
v_gene: TRBV28
d_gene: TRBD1
j_gene: TRBJ2-7
abundance: few

CDR3nt: TGTGCCACCAGTGATTCCACGGCTAGGGGCGAGCAGTTCTTC
CDR3aa: CATSDSTARGEQFF
v_gene: TRBV24-1
d_gene: .
j_gene: TRBJ2-1
abundance: few

CDR3nt: TGCAGCGTTGGGTCCCAGGGATCCGGCACAGATACGCAGTATTTT
CDR3aa: CSVGSQGSGTDTQYF
v_gene: TRBV29-1
d_gene: .
j_gene: TRBJ2-3
abundance: few

CDR3nt: TGTGCCAGCAGTGAAGCGCTTCTAGGGTATTTT
CDR3aa: CASSEALLGYF
v_gene: TRBV2
d_gene: .
j_gene: TRBJ2-3
abundance: few

CDR3nt: TGTGCCACCACCAAGGGACCCACGAGTTCGGAGCAGTTCTTC
CDR3aa: CATTKGPTSSEQFF
v_gene: TRBV10-3
d_gene: .
j_gene: TRBJ2-1
abundance: few

CDR3nt: TGTGCCACCGCCGCAGCGGGGTATAGCAATCAGCCCCAGCATTTT
CDR3aa: CATAAAGYSNQPQHF
v_gene: TRBV24-1
d_gene: .
j_gene: TRBJ1-5
abundance: .

CDR3nt: TGTGCCAGCAGCTTAGGAGGGGGGCGCGAGCAGTACTTC
CDR3aa: CASSLGGGREQYF
v_gene: TRBV11-2
d_gene: .
j_gene: TRBJ2-7
abundance: few

CDR3nt: TGTGCCAGCAGCTTTCCAGGGCCGGAGACCCAGTACTTC
CDR3aa: CASSFPGPETQYF
v_gene: TRBV7-2
d_gene: .
j_gene: TRBJ2-5
abundance: few

CDR3nt: TGTGCCACCAGTCCCGGGACAGGGTATTCCAATGAGCAGTTCTTC
CDR3aa: CATSPGTGYSNEQFF
v_gene: TRBV24-1
d_gene: TRBD1
j_gene: TRBJ2-1
abundance: many

CDR3nt: TGTGCCAGCAGCTATACAGGGTTCTACGAGCAGTACTTC
CDR3aa: CASSYTGFYEQYF
v_gene: TRBV13
d_gene: .
j_gene: TRBJ2-7
abundance: few

CDR3nt: TGTGCCAGCAGCCCCACCGGGACCACCTATGGCTACACCTTC
CDR3aa: CASSPTGTTYGYTF
v_gene: TRBV2
d_gene: .
j_gene: TRBJ1-2
abundance: few

CDR3nt: TGTGCCAGCAGCCGAGGGACTAGCGGGAGGAGGGGCCACAATGAGCAGTTCTTC
CDR3aa: CASSRGTSGRRGHNEQFF
v_gene: TRBV4-2
d_gene: TRBD2
j_gene: TRBJ2-1
abundance: many

CDR3nt: TGTGCCAGCAGTTTAGGGGGACAGGGGCTCAACGAGCAGTACTTC
CDR3aa: CASSLGGQGLNEQYF
v_gene: TRBV27
d_gene: TRBD1
j_gene: TRBJ2-7
abundance: many

CDR3nt: TGTGCCAGCAGCCGAGGCTACGAGCAGTACTTC
CDR3aa: CASSRGYEQYF
v_gene: TRBV12-3/TRBV12-4
d_gene: .
j_gene: TRBJ2-7
abundance: many

CDR3nt: TGTGCCAGCAGTGCTTTAGGGGGGACAGGGCATGGCTACACCTTC
CDR3aa: CASSALGGTGHGYTF
v_gene: TRBV12-3/TRBV12-4
d_gene: TRBD1
j_gene: TRBJ1-2
abundance: .